One and the same sample provided the 23 T cell receptor beta chains below, sequenced in a study of cytomegalovirus exposure and HLA in healthy donors. 13 Jbeta primers and 60 Vbeta primers were used for the PCR. Method: immunoSEQ multiplex PCR; TCRdb's copy keeps in-frame clones and lacks some. The repertoire holds over 150,000 clones, with roughly 80% as singletons. Sequenced input: PBMCs. These receptors were obtained from a woman aged 25 to 39 in good health and CMV-seronegative.

CDR3 sequence (DNA): TGCGCCAGCAGCCACTCTAGCGGGAGCTCCTACAATGAGCAGTTCTTC. Translating gives CASSHSSGSSYNEQFF. The V gene is TRBV4-1, the J gene TRBJ2-1, with 10 positions matching TRBD2. The CDR3 runs to 16 residues. Germline V gene sequence: CDR1 MGHRA, CDR2 YSYEKL. V lost 3 bases to trimming and J lost 0 bases; unmatched junction nucleotides: 2.

Concerning this clone: The same CDR3 arises from other DNA sequences in this sample as well. The gene calls are TRBV28 and TRBJ2-7; weak D call: TRBD1 (6 bases). The CDR3 is made up of 13 amino acids. The ends were cut back, 5 bases at V and 1 base at J, with 9 bases in the middle. In germline, CDR1 is MDHEN, CDR2 SYDVKM. In DNA, the CDR3 is TGTGCCAGCAGTCCGGGACAATCCTACGAGCAGTACTTC. This codes for CASSPGQSYEQYF.

This chain connects TRBV7-3 to TRBJ2-2; TRBD2 aligns across 8 bases. The V gene's germline CDR1 is SGHTA and CDR2 FQGTGA. The trim removed 7 bases at V and 4 bases at J, leaving 5 bases unmatched. The CDR3 contains 14 residues. In nucleotides, the CDR3 is TGTGCCAGCAACTCGGGAGGGTTCACCGGGGAGCTGTTTTTT. As protein: CASNSGGFTGELFF.

This clone came up a few times. The chain carries TRBV6-5 and TRBJ2-1; no definite D call. V dropped 4 bases and J dropped 6 bases, with 4 bases sitting between them. The CDR3 is 11 amino acids. The germline V gene encodes CDR1 MNHEY and CDR2 SVGAGI. CDR3 sequence: CASSWANEQFF. The DNA of the CDR3 is TGTGCCAGCAGTTGGGCCAATGAGCAGTTCTTC.

The chain has TRBV19 and TRBJ2-5; D perhaps matches TRBD2 (5 bases). CDR3 length: 14 amino acids. Germline V gives CDR1 LNHDA, CDR2 SQIVND (reference sequence). Trimming left V 8 bases short and J 2 bases short, with 15 bases between. CDR3 nucleotides: TGTGCCAGTGGCGGAGGTGGAGAACAAGAGACCCAGTACTTC. Translated, it gives CASGGGGEQETQYF.

This clone appeared a single time. The J gene is TRBJ2-7, the V gene TRBV4-1, with D hard to call. The CDR3 extends over 13 amino acids. Deletions cut 0 bases from V and 3 bases from J, with 6 bases between. Per the germline V gene, CDR1 is MGHRA and CDR2 is YSYEKL. CDR3 sequence reads: CASSQDSRYEQYF. The CDR3 bases are TGCGCCAGCAGCCAAGATTCCCGCTACGAGCAGTACTTC.

The chain recombines TRBV15 with TRBJ2-1, with 15 bases that match TRBD2. The ends lost 5 bases at V and 10 bases at J; junction bases unmatched: 3. There are 14 residues in the CDR3. Germline V lookup: CDR1 LNHNV, CDR2 YYDKDF (reference sequence). This chain's CDR3 is CATSGLAGGREQFF. In nucleotides, the CDR3 is TGTGCCACCAGCGGACTAGCGGGAGGGCGAGAGCAGTTCTTC.

The chain couples TRBV5-1 to TRBJ2-7, with D perhaps TRBD1 (5 bases). V lost 5 bases and J 4 bases, leaving 13 bases between the germline ends. This CDR3 has 13 residues. Germline loops: CDR1 SGHRS, CDR2 YFSETQ. The CDR3 loop is CASSISGAYEQYF. CDR3 nucleotide sequence: TGCGCCAGCAGTATATCTGGGGCGTACGAGCAGTACTTC.

The chain employs TRBV10-3 and TRBJ2-1; D unresolved. CDR3 length equals 12 residues. V gave up 4 bases and J gave up 9 bases, with 10 bases separating them. Germline V gene data show CDR1 as ENHRY and CDR2 as SYGVKD. The CDR3 DNA sequence: TGTGCCATCAGTGCCCTCGAGGTTGAGCAGTTCTTC. Its protein is CAISALEVEQFF.

This chain links TRBV19 with TRBJ2-7, with TRBD1 as a possible D gene (6 bases). Germline lookup yields CDR1 LNHDA and CDR2 SQIVND (reference sequence). The CDR3 extends over 16 amino acids. The V and J ends lost 5 bases and 2 bases respectively, with 19 bases between them. The CDR3 nucleotides read TGTGCCAGTAGTCCCCTCTCCGGACAGTCGGCCTACGAGCAGTACTTC. Protein: CASSPLSGQSAYEQYF.

The chain employs TRBV28 and TRBJ1-2; 9 bases map to TRBD1. The CDR3 has 15 amino acids. Germline CDR1 MDHEN, CDR2 SYDVKM. The trim removed 5 bases at V and 1 base at J, leaving 5 bases unmatched. DNA of the CDR3: TGTGCCAGCAGTCGACAGGGGGGGAGTAACTATGGCTACACCTTC. Its protein product is CASSRQGGSNYGYTF.

The rearrangement joins TRBV5-1 to TRBJ2-3, with D perhaps matching TRBD1 (6 bases). V lost 0 bases, J lost 6 bases, and 11 bases lay in between. Germline assignment: CDR1 SGHRS and CDR2 YFSETQ. This CDR3 comprises 14 residues. The CDR3, as DNA: TGCGCCAGCAGCTTGGAAGGTCAGGGGGATACGCAGTATTTT. This encodes CASSLEGQGDTQYF.

To note about this clone: One junction end disagrees with the germline gene, perhaps due to a read error. The chain is built from TRBV6-5 and TRBJ1-2, with D uncertain. Germline V gene data show CDR1 as MNHEY and CDR2 as SVGAGI. The CDR3 has 13 amino acids. The CDR3 spells CASSPRPRPGYPF. In nucleotides, the CDR3 is TGTGCCAGCAGTCCGCGACCCAGGCCCGGCTACCCCTTC.

The CDR3 region has the DNA TGTGCCACCAGACAGGGGACCTCTGGAAACACCATATATTTT. Protein product: CATRQGTSGNTIYF. The chain uses TRBV15 and TRBJ1-3; 7 bases map to TRBD1. Germline-derived CDR1 and CDR2 are LNHNV and YYDKDF (reference sequence). This CDR3 is built from 14 residues. The junction had 2 bases not matched to a gene; V was cut back by 6 bases and J by 0 bases.

The chain employs TRBV4-2 and TRBJ2-7, with 8 positions matching TRBD2. Trimming removed 4 bases from V and 0 bases from J; junction bases left unmatched: 5. The CDR3 runs 15 residues. Per the germline V gene, CDR1 is LGHNA and CDR2 is YNFKEQ. This chain's CDR3 is CASSPKAGGSYEQYF. The CDR3 DNA follows: TGTGCCAGCAGCCCTAAGGCGGGGGGCTCCTACGAGCAGTACTTC.

The chain couples TRBV6-6 to TRBJ1-1, with 8 bases aligning to TRBD1. Germline CDR1 is MNHNY and CDR2 is SVGAGI (reference sequence). J lost 1 base, V lost 5 bases, and 3 bases had no gene match. This CDR3 spans 14 amino acids. The CDR3 DNA is TGTGCCAGCAGTGGACAGGGTGCGAACACTGAAGCTTTCTTT. This gives the protein CASSGQGANTEAFF.

The rearrangement uses TRBV18 and TRBJ1-5; D possibly corresponds to TRBD1 (6 bases). The CDR3 is made up of 14 amino acids. Germline-derived CDR1 and CDR2 are KGHSH and LQKENI. The V and J ends lost 3 bases and 5 bases respectively, with 11 bases between them. The CDR3 DNA is TGTGCCAGCTCACCCGGGGGGGCCGATCAGCCCCAGCATTTT. Its protein product is CASSPGGADQPQHF.

The chain uses TRBV5-1 and TRBJ2-1; no definite D call. Trimming stripped 1 base from V and 0 bases from J, with 11 bases between. CDR1 SGHRS and CDR2 YFSETQ come from the germline V gene. The CDR3 runs to 16 residues. In nucleotides, the CDR3 is TGCGCCAGCAGCTTGATGGTCTTCAGCTCCTACAATGAGCAGTTCTTC. This codes for CASSLMVFSSYNEQFF.

The rearrangement joins TRBV7-2 to TRBJ2-7; 8 nucleotides match TRBD2. V dropped 2 bases and J dropped 7; count of bases not matched to a gene: 10. The CDR3 consists of 15 residues. CDR1 is SGHTA and CDR2 is FQGNSA in the germline V gene. The CDR3 DNA reads TGTGCCAGCAGCTTATTAACTAGCGGCAAGGGGGAGCAGTACTTC. It is translated as CASSLLTSGKGEQYF. Full variable domain (outside the CDR3, taken from reference TRBV7-2 and TRBJ2-7): GAGVSQSPSNKVTEKGKDVELRCDPISGHTALYWYRQSLGQGLEFLIYFQGNSAPDKSGLPSDRFSAERTGGSVSTLTIQRTQQEDSAVYLCASSLLTSGKGEQYFGPGTRLTVT.

The chain has TRBV4-2 and TRBJ1-5; no clear D gene. The germline CDR1 and CDR2 sequences are LGHNA and YNFKEQ. V lost 0 bases and J 0 bases, leaving 21 bases between the germline ends. The CDR3 extends over 20 amino acids. CDR3 nucleotide sequence: TGTGCCAGCAGCCAAGAGGCGGGCACCGGTGTGGGATATAGCAATCAGCCCCAGCATTTT. Translating it yields CASSQEAGTGVGYSNQPQHF.

The rearrangement joins TRBV7-7 to TRBJ2-5, with no clear D. CDR1 is SSHAT, CDR2 FNYEAQ, per germline (reference sequence). The CDR3 has 13 residues. CDR3 nucleotides: TGTGCTAGCTCGAGGTCCCTCCAAGAGACCCAGTACTTC. Translating it yields CASSRSLQETQYF.

The rearrangement joins TRBV6-4 to TRBJ1-1, with 8 bases that match TRBD1. Germline V gives CDR1 MRHNA, CDR2 SNTAGT. Trimming took 2 bases from V and 5 from J; bases not matched to a gene: 7. This CDR3 spans 15 amino acids. The CDR3 nucleotides are TGTGCCAGCAGTGACACCTCGACAGGGGTGACTGAAGCTTTCTTT. Protein sequence: CASSDTSTGVTEAFF.

The chain recombines TRBV6-5 with TRBJ1-1, with D perhaps matching TRBD1 (5 bases). The CDR3 is 15 residues long. Germline lookup yields CDR1 MNHEY and CDR2 SVGAGI. V lost 0 bases, J lost 0 bases, and 8 bases lay in between. The CDR3 nucleotides are TGTGCCAGCAGTTACTCCGGGGGGGTGAACACTGAAGCTTTCTTT. Amino acids: CASSYSGGVNTEAFF.